The source of this TCR beta chain is a study of human T cells and chemical hapten exposure. The table lists this clonotype with many counts. The CDR3 is 15 residues long. V lost 9 bases and J lost 4; bases outside the gene matches: 9. The germline CDR1 and CDR2 sequences are SNHLY and FYNNEI. As for time point: pre-sensitization, week 0. Treatment here: therapeutic diphenylcyclopropenone sensitization with weekly scalp DPC. Each CDR3 protein gets one entry after TCRdb re-called the RACE reads with MiXCR. The profile shows some 400,000 distinct CDR3 sequences, about 5.1% of them singletons. The receptor was derived from a woman aged 45 to 65 with alopecia areata. Some clones in this sample may be carry-over from other donors' samples. The chain links TRBV2 to TRBJ2-3, with TRBD2 matching 11 bases. The source was whole blood, collected in connection with sensitization to the hapten diphenylcyclopropenone (DPC). CDR3 nucleotide sequence: TGTGCCAGTCCCCTACTAGCGGGAGCTCCAGATACGCAGTATTTT. Translating gives CASPLLAGAPDTQYF.